This T cell receptor (beta chain) was retrieved from a study of identical twins. General study results and limits: Fewer insertions were carried by abundant cord blood beta clonotypes, but none was seen in memory repertoires. Beta out-of-frame sequences showed weaker excess sharing between twins. Invariant populations such as MAIT and iNKT cells could partly muddle zero-insertion analyses.

TCRdb redid the calling of the 5' RACE reads with MiXCR, one entry per CDR3 protein. In the table there are under 400,000 distinct CDR3 sequences, about 9% of which are singletons. Ten or more counts support this clonotype. The antigen is undetermined. There were only healthy Caucasians among the donors. The sequencing input was naive T cells sorted from blood. This receptor was identified in a woman aged 50 to 60 in good health.

For the CDR3, the DNA is TGCAGCGTTGCGGGACAGGCGGACTTGACGCAGTATTTT. It encodes CSVAGQADLTQYF. The rearrangement uses TRBV29-1 and TRBJ2-3; 8 nucleotides line up with TRBD1. In germline, CDR1 is SQVTM, CDR2 ANQGSEA. The CDR3 spans 13 residues. The V and J ends lost 4 bases and 9 bases, in that order; junction bases with no gene match: 9.